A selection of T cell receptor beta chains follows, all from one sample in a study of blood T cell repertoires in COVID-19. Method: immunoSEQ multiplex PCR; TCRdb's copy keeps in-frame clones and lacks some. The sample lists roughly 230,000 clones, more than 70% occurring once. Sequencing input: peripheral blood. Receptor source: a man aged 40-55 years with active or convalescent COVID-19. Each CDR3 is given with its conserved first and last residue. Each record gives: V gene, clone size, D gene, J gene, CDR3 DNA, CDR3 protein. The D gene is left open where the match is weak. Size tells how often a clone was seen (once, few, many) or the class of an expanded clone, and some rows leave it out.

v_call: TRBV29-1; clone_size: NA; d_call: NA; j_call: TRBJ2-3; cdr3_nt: TGCAGCGTTGTGGGGAGTACGCAGTATTTT; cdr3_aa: CSVVGSTQYF
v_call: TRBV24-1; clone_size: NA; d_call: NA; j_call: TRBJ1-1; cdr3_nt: TGTGCCACCAGTGCCGCTGTTTTGGGGGCGAACACTGAAGCTTTCTTT; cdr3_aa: CATSAAVLGANTEAFF
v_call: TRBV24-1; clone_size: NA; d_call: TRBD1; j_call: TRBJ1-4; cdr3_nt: TGTGCCACCAGTGATTCCCGGGACAGGGGGCGTCAGGGTGAAAAACTGTTTTTT; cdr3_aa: CATSDSRDRGRQGEKLFF
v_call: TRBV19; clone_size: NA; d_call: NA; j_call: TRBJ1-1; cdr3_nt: TGTGCCAGTACCATAGGGGGAGTAAACACTGAAGCTTTCTTT; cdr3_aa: CASTIGGVNTEAFF
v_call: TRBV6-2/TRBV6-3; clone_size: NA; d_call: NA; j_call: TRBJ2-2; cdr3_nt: TGTGCCAGCAGTTACACCGCCGACGGGAAAACGAACACCGGGGAGCTGTTTTTT; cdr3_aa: CASSYTADGKTNTGELFF
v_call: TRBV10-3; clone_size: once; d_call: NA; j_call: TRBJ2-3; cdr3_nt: TGTGCCATCAGTTTCACTACCGCTAGCACAGATACGCAGTATTTT; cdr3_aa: CAISFTTASTDTQYF
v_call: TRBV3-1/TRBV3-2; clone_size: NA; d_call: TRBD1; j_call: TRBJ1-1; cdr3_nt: TGTGCCAGCAGCCAAGGAGGGGACAGGTTGGACACTGAAGCTTTCTTT; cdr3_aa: CASSQGGDRLDTEAFF
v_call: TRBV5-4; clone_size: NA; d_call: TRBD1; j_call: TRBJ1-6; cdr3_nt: TGTGCCAGCAGCTTGGACAGGGGGCCCGATTCACCCCTCCACTTT; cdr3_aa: CASSLDRGPDSPLHF
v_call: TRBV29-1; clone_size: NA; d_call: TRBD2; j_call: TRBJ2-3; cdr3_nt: TGCAGCGTTGTTCCCAGCGGGAGAAGGACAGATACGCAGTATTTT; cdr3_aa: CSVVPSGRRTDTQYF
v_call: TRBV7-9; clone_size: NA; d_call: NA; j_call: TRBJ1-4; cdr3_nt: TGTGCCAGCAGCCCAGCAGGGGTCCACGGTGAAAAACTGTTTTTT; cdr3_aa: CASSPAGVHGEKLFF
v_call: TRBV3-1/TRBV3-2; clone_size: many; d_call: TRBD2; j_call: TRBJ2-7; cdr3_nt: TGTGCCAGCAGCCAAGGAACTAGCGGGACCTACGAGCAGTACTTC; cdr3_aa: CASSQGTSGTYEQYF
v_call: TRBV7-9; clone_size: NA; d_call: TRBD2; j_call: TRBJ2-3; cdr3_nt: TGTGCCAGCAGCCTAACTCCGGGACTAGGCACAGATACGCAGTATTTT; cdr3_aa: CASSLTPGLGTDTQYF
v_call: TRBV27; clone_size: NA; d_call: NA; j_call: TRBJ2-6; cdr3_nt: TGTGCCAGCAGTTTAGTTAGGGGTGGGGCCAACGTCCTGACTTTC; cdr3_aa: CASSLVRGGANVLTF
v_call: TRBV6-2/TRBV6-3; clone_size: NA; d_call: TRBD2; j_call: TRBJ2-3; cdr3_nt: TGTGCCAGCAGTTACCCCGCAGGACTAGCGGGGGGGCGTGATACGCAGTATTTT; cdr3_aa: CASSYPAGLAGGRDTQYF